The clone carrying this T cell receptor (beta chain) was observed many times. Its target is unknown. Germline V gene lookup returns CDR1 LGHNT and CDR2 FRNRAP. Deletions cut 5 bases from V and 0 bases from J, with 11 bases between. The CDR3 length is 14 residues. It was through 5'RACE template switching that TCR cDNA was made, with a universal primer site and UMIs added. TCRdb reanalysed the 5' RACE reads using MiXCR and keeps one entry per CDR3 protein. The table has about 310,000 distinct CDR3 sequences, 3.6% seen once; the top ten hold less than 25%. The data were taken from a study of T cells after yellow fever vaccination. Study-level points and caveats: Weaker in magnitude, the secondary response showed a faster peak on day 5 versus 15. Booster sampling recovered most clones from primary vaccination (approximately 97% CD4, roughly 86% CD8).

Sequencing used PBMCs, obtained on the day of the yellow fever booster vaccination. The V gene is TRBV12-5, the J gene TRBJ2-7; D is unresolved. This receptor was identified in a man between 18 and 35 years old who received the YFV17D yellow fever vaccine. The CDR3 protein is CASGRMGSSYEQYF. The CDR3 DNA sequence: TGTGCTAGTGGTCGCATGGGAAGCTCCTACGAGCAGTACTTC.